This paragraph reports one TCR beta chain. This specimen belongs to a study of blood T cell repertoires in COVID-19. Data came from immunoSEQ multiplex PCR; TCRdb stores just in-frame clones and leaves some out. This sample yields around 340,000 clones, of which approximately 89% are seen a single time; under 5% belongs to the top ten. The Seattle site enrolled patients during active infection and followed them longitudinally. Trimming removed 6 bases at V and 1 base at J, with 12 bases between. This CDR3 contains 14 residues. CDR1 is MNHEY and CDR2 is SVGAGI in the germline V gene. Input material: peripheral blood. J is TRBJ1-1 and V is TRBV6-5, with D possibly being TRBD1 (6 bases). The receptor comes from a woman aged 60-75 years with COVID-19, enrolled during active disease. The CDR3 loop is CASRTTDRNTEAFF. CDR3 nucleotides: TGTGCCAGCAGAACTACGGACAGGAACACTGAAGCTTTCTTT.